Listed below are T cell receptor beta chains from one sample, sequenced in a study of cytomegalovirus exposure and HLA in healthy donors. The repertoire was sequenced with immunoSEQ multiplex PCR; TCRdb's copy has only in-frame clones and lacks some. Counted here are 150,000 to 200,000 clones, 75% to 85% occurring once; the ten biggest clones make up roughly 1.6%. Sequencing was done on a sample of PBMCs. These receptors all stem from a man between 18 and 29 years old in good health and CMV-seronegative. The CDR3 runs from the conserved cysteine through the conserved F or W. The order of the fields is D gene, J gene, clone size, V gene, CDR3 protein, CDR3 DNA. The D gene is left open where the match is weak. Rows may omit the clone size; those that give it use once, few, many or a size class.

TRBD2	TRBJ2-3	NA	TRBV28	CASSSTGLAGPARDTQYF	TGTGCCAGCAGTTCAACGGGACTAGCGGGACCCGCACGCGATACGCAGTATTTT
NA	TRBJ1-6	NA	TRBV6-1	CASSDLLRQDNSPLHF	TGTGCCAGCAGTGATCTCTTGAGACAGGATAATTCACCCCTCCACTTT
TRBD2	TRBJ2-3	NA	TRBV5-6	CASSFGSGGTDTQYF	TGTGCCAGCAGCTTTGGTAGCGGGGGTACAGATACGCAGTATTTT
TRBD1	TRBJ2-1	NA	TRBV5-6	CASSSDRDSYNEQFF	TGTGCCAGCAGCTCGGACAGGGACTCCTACAATGAGCAGTTCTTC
NA	TRBJ2-1	NA	TRBV6-1	CASSGRGPGYNEQFF	TGTGCCAGCAGTGGCCGAGGGCCGGGATACAATGAGCAGTTCTTC
TRBD1	TRBJ2-5	NA	TRBV15	CATSSRDRDETQYF	TGTGCCACCAGCAGCCGGGACAGGGATGAGACCCAGTACTTC
TRBD2	TRBJ2-1	NA	TRBV5-1	CASSSSGGDYNEQFF	TGCGCCAGCAGCTCTAGCGGGGGGGATTACAATGAGCAGTTCTTC
NA	TRBJ2-7	NA	TRBV6-4	CASTLHEQYF	TGTGCCAGCACCCTCCACGAGCAGTACTTC
NA	TRBJ1-6	NA	TRBV6-5	CASTAGRGNSPLHF	TGTGCCAGCACTGCGGGACGGGGGAATTCACCCCTCCACTTT
NA	TRBJ2-7	NA	TRBV29-1	CSAGQRGIYEQYF	TGCAGCGCCGGACAACGTGGGATCTACGAGCAGTACTTC
TRBD2	TRBJ2-2	NA	TRBV10-1	CASRESSGPTGELFF	TGCGCCAGCAGGGAATCTAGCGGCCCCACCGGGGAGCTGTTTTTT
NA	TRBJ1-5	many	TRBV4-1	CASSQGGRDQPQHF	TGCGCCAGCAGCCAAGGGGGGAGGGATCAGCCCCAGCATTTT
NA	TRBJ1-2	NA	TRBV2	CASRRTGGYTF	TGTGCCAGCCGACGGACGGGGGGCTACACCTTC
TRBD1	TRBJ2-2	NA	TRBV2	CASRFDRGTGELFF	TGTGCCAGCAGGTTTGACAGGGGCACCGGGGAGCTGTTTTTT
NA	TRBJ1-1	NA	TRBV7-9	CASGEGAGAEAFF	TGTGCCAGCGGAGAGGGCGCGGGGGCTGAAGCTTTCTTT
NA	TRBJ1-6	NA	TRBV28	CANQDSLNSPLHF	TGTGCCAACCAAGACAGCCTTAATTCACCCCTCCACTTT
NA	TRBJ1-1	NA	TRBV19	CASTSTGPTEAFF	TGTGCCAGTACCTCCACAGGGCCCACTGAAGCTTTCTTT
TRBD1	TRBJ1-1	NA	TRBV19	CASSIRVQGAEAFF	TGTGCCAGTAGTATCCGCGTACAGGGGGCTGAAGCTTTCTTT
TRBD1	TRBJ1-6	NA	TRBV5-1	CASSFDRGSNSPLHF	TGCGCCAGCAGCTTCGACAGGGGGAGCAATTCACCCCTCCACTTT
NA	TRBJ1-2	few	TRBV28	CASSFTRRGGYTF	TGTGCCAGCAGTTTCACCCGGCGGGGTGGCTACACCTTC
NA	TRBJ1-1	NA	TRBV1	CTSSQVWDRGRGTEAFF	TGCACCAGCAGCCAAGTCTGGGACAGGGGGCGGGGCACTGAAGCTTTCTTT
TRBD2	TRBJ2-5	few	TRBV5-1	CASSLGLAGAAKTQYF	TGCGCCAGCAGCTTGGGACTAGCGGGGGCCGCTAAGACCCAGTACTTC
TRBD1	TRBJ1-3	once	TRBV6-1	CASRQGYSSGNTIYF	TGTGCCAGCAGACAGGGGTATTCGTCTGGAAACACCATATATTTT
TRBD2	TRBJ2-5	NA	TRBV19	CASGLAGLQETQYF	TGTGCCAGTGGACTAGCGGGTCTCCAAGAGACCCAGTACTTC
TRBD1	TRBJ1-4	NA	TRBV2	CASTLQGPPNEKLFF	TGTGCCAGCACCCTACAGGGGCCCCCTAATGAAAAACTGTTTTTT
NA	TRBJ2-1	NA	TRBV29-1	CSVGQGSREQFF	TGCAGCGTTGGGCAGGGGTCCCGCGAGCAGTTCTTC
TRBD1	TRBJ1-2	NA	TRBV11-2	CASSLEGQGAPGYTF	TGTGCCAGCAGCTTAGAGGGACAGGGGGCGCCTGGCTACACCTTC
TRBD1	TRBJ2-5	NA	TRBV5-5	CASSSETGGSWETQYF	TGTGCCAGCAGCTCGGAGACAGGGGGGTCTTGGGAGACCCAGTACTTC
TRBD2	TRBJ2-2	NA	TRBV9	CASSPYPGTSGGTNTGELFF	TGTGCCAGCAGCCCCTACCCCGGGACTAGCGGGGGGACCAACACCGGGGAGCTGTTTTTT
TRBD1	TRBJ1-5	NA	TRBV28	CASSSGQELPSNQPQHF	TGTGCCAGCAGTTCGGGACAGGAGTTACCTAGCAATCAGCCCCAGCATTTT
NA	TRBJ2-1	NA	TRBV7-9	CASSHLQGRGGALEQFF	TGTGCCAGCAGCCACCTCCAAGGTAGGGGGGGGGCCCTTGAGCAGTTCTTC
NA	TRBJ1-2	once	TRBV9	CASSVEVRPLNYGYTF	TGTGCCAGCAGCGTAGAGGTCAGGCCACTTAACTATGGCTACACCTTC
NA	TRBJ2-7	NA	TRBV29-1	CSVRGPGAYEQYF	TGCAGCGTTAGGGGACCAGGGGCCTACGAGCAGTACTTC
TRBD1	TRBJ2-7	NA	TRBV7-2	CASSLTGYDYEQYF	TGTGCCAGCAGCTTGACAGGGTACGACTACGAGCAGTACTTC
NA	TRBJ2-6	few	TRBV19	CASSIGHLGANVLTF	TGTGCCAGTAGTATAGGGCATCTTGGGGCCAACGTCCTGACTTTC
TRBD1	TRBJ1-1	NA	TRBV5-1	CASRTGQGRGDTEAFF	TGCGCCAGCAGGACGGGACAGGGAAGAGGTGACACTGAAGCTTTCTTT
NA	TRBJ2-7	NA	TRBV5-1	CASSGWGGVYEQYF	TGCGCCAGCAGCGGTTGGGGGGGCGTATACGAGCAGTACTTC
NA	TRBJ2-7	NA	TRBV4-2	CASSQEVRRAGTSEQYF	TGTGCCAGCAGCCAAGAAGTGAGGCGGGCGGGGACCTCCGAGCAGTACTTC
TRBD1	TRBJ1-2	NA	TRBV27	CASSITGAPGGYTF	TGTGCCAGCAGTATAACAGGGGCCCCGGGTGGCTACACCTTC
NA	TRBJ1-5	NA	TRBV19	CASSPREAGGNQPQHF	TGTGCCAGTAGCCCTCGGGAGGCAGGCGGCAATCAGCCCCAGCATTTT
TRBD1	TRBJ2-6	NA	TRBV9	CASSPRDRAFNVLTF	TGTGCCAGCAGCCCCCGGGACAGGGCGTTCAACGTCCTGACTTTC
NA	TRBJ1-3	once	TRBV9	CASSVKGYGNTIYF	TGTGCCAGCAGCGTAAAGGGGTACGGAAACACCATATATTTT
TRBD2	TRBJ2-3	NA	TRBV5-1	CASSLLATDTQYF	TGCGCCAGCAGCTTACTAGCGACAGATACGCAGTATTTT
NA	TRBJ1-3	NA	TRBV7-2	CALRGGLGNTIYF	TGTGCCCTAAGGGGGGGCCTTGGAAACACCATATATTTT
NA	TRBJ2-1	NA	TRBV7-9	CASSFGGSYNEQFF	TGTGCCAGCAGCTTTGGCGGATCCTACAATGAGCAGTTCTTC
TRBD2	TRBJ2-1	few	TRBV11-2	CASSSGSKGEQFF	TGTGCCAGCAGTAGCGGGAGTAAGGGTGAGCAGTTCTTC
NA	TRBJ2-1	NA	TRBV2	CASSDHAPVSSKFF	TGTGCCAGCAGTGACCATGCCCCCGTTAGTTCCAAGTTCTTC
TRBD2	TRBJ2-2	NA	TRBV2	CASSEQAGGRTGELFF	TGTGCCAGCAGTGAGCAGGCGGGAGGGCGCACCGGGGAGCTGTTTTTT
TRBD1	TRBJ1-4	NA	TRBV7-9	CASSPPGQTNEKLFF	TGTGCCAGCAGCCCCCCGGGACAGACGAATGAAAAACTGTTTTTT
TRBD1	TRBJ1-4	NA	TRBV28	CASSFSWWGTGFRNEKLFF	TGTGCCAGCAGTTTCTCTTGGTGGGGGACAGGATTCCGTAATGAAAAACTGTTTTTT